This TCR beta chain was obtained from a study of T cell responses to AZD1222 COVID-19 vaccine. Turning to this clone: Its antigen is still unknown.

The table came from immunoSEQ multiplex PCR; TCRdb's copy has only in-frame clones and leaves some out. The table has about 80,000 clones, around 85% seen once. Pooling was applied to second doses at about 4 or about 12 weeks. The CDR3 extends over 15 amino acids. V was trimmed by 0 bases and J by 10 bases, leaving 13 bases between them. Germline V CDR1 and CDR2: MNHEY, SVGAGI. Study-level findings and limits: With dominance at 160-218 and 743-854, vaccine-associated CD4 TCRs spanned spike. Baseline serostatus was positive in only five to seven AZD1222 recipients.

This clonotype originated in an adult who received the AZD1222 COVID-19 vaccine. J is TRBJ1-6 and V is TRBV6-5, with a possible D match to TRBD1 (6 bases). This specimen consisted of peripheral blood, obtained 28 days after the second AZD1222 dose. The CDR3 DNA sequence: TGTGCCAGCAGTTACTCGCCCGGGGGGGCCTCACCCCTCCACTTT. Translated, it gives CASSYSPGGASPLHF.